One T cell receptor beta chain is described in this entry. Authors' data handling: Reference gene primer amplification yielded estimated nucleated cell counts. Clones were read by immunoSEQ multiplex PCR, and TCRdb kept only the in-frame ones, dropping some. The V and J calls and the clone size are those of that table, but D and trimming were determined from the DNA. Among over 70,000 clones listed, more than 85% were seen once. V was clipped by 1 base and J by 5 bases, with 8 bases between them. Looked up from germline, CDR1 is SGHVS and CDR2 is FQNEAQ. The CDR3 has 13 residues. This sample was taken from a study of blood T cell repertoires in COVID-19. For the study at large: The origin of the acute and convalescent COVID-19 samples was the United States, Italy and Spain. PBMCs, B-cell-depleted T cells, or T cells were the source of the cDNA or gDNA that made up the material.

The J gene is TRBJ1-2, the V gene TRBV7-8; weak D call: TRBD1 (5 bases). This sequence was found in a human donor with active COVID-19. The donor label of this sample is uncertain. Sequencing used peripheral blood. Written as DNA, the CDR3 is TGTGCCAGCAGCTTAGGACAGAGTTATGGCTACACCTTC. Protein: CASSLGQSYGYTF.